The 6 T cell receptor beta chains below all came from one sample that was sequenced in a study of cytomegalovirus exposure and HLA in healthy donors. The assay was immunoSEQ multiplex PCR, and TCRdb's table has in-frame clones only and misses some. The data contain tens of thousands of clones, around 90% of them singletons. Sample: PBMCs. The receptors shown here come from a woman younger than 30 in good health and CMV-seropositive.

This clone appeared a single time. The chain is built from TRBV29-1 and TRBJ1-2, with 9 bases matching TRBD1. CDR3 length: 13 residues. Per germline, CDR1 SQVTM and CDR2 ANQGSEA. Trimming removed 4 bases from V and 4 bases from J; junction bases left unmatched: 4. For the CDR3, the DNA is TGCAGCGTTGGGGGGACAGGGCGCTATGGCTACACCTTC. Its protein product is CSVGGTGRYGYTF.

The genes are TRBV2 and TRBJ2-5; 8 nucleotides agree with TRBD1. This CDR3 is built from 14 residues. V dropped 7 bases and J dropped 5; count of bases not matched to a gene: 9. Germline lookup yields CDR1 SNHLY and CDR2 FYNNEI. The CDR3 DNA reads TGTGCCAGCAAGGTCAGACAGGGGATGGAGACCCAGTACTTC. Its protein is CASKVRQGMETQYF.

V usage is TRBV29-1 and J usage is TRBJ1-1; D is ambiguous. The CDR3 covers 13 residues. Germline values: CDR1 SQVTM, CDR2 ANQGSEA. The V end lost 6 bases, the J end lost 8 bases, and 19 bases lay between the germline ends. Written as DNA, the CDR3 is TGCAGCGTCCCAGGAGGGAAGGTAACCGAAGCTTTCTTT. Its protein product is CSVPGGKVTEAFF.

The chain links TRBV29-1 to TRBJ2-1; 10 bases agree with TRBD2. Germline V gene sequence: CDR1 SQVTM, CDR2 ANQGSEA. The CDR3 contains 17 residues. With 0 bases clipped from V and 2 bases from J, the junction kept 7 bases outside the gene matches. The CDR3 DNA sequence: TGCAGCGTTGAAGATCGGCTACTAGCGGGGACCTACAATGAGCAGTTCTTC. It translates to CSVEDRLLAGTYNEQFF.

V is TRBV5-4 and J is TRBJ2-1; possible D gene TRBD2, 5 bases. There are 13 residues in the CDR3. Trimming cost V 2 bases and J 6 bases, with 9 bases left between them. Germline values: CDR1 SGHNT, CDR2 YYREEE (reference sequence). The CDR3 DNA follows: TGTGCCAGCAGCTTCACTAGTGTCAATGAGCAGTTCTTC. This gives the protein CASSFTSVNEQFF. The variable domain in full, with the rest retrieved from reference TRBV5-4 and TRBJ2-1, is ETGVTQSPTHLIKTRGQQVTLRCSSQSGHNTVSWYQQALGQGPQFIFQYYREEENGRGNFPPRFSGLQFPNYSSELNVNALELDDSALYLCASSFTSVNEQFFGPGTRLTVL.

The chain combines TRBV18 with TRBJ1-1; D uncertain. The V end was cut by 2 bases, the J end by 5 bases, with 12 bases between. The CDR3 is 14 residues long. Germline values: CDR1 KGHSH, CDR2 LQKENI. The CDR3 is CASSPNQAETEAFF. The CDR3 DNA reads as TGTGCCAGCTCACCAAATCAGGCAGAGACTGAAGCTTTCTTT. Drawing the rest from reference TRBV18 and TRBJ1-1, the complete variable domain is NAGVMQNPRHLVRRRGQEARLRCSPMKGHSHVYWYRQLPEEGLKFMVYLQKENIIDESGMPKERFSAEFPKEGPSILRIQQVVRGDSAAYFCASSPNQAETEAFFGQGTRLTVV.